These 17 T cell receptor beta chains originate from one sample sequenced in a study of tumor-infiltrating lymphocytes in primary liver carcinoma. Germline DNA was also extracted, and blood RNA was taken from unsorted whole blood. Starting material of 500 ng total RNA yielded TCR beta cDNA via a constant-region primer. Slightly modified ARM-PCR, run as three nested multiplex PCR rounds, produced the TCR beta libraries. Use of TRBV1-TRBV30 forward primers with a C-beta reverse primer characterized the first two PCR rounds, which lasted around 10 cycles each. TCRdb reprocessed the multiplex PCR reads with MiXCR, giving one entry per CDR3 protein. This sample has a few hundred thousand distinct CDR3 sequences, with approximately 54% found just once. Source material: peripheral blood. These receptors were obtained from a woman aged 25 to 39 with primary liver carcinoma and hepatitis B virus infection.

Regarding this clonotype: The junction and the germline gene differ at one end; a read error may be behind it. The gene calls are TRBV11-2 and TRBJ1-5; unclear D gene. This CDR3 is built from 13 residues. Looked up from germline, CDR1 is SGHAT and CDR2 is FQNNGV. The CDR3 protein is CASSSHIRQPQHF. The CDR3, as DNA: TGTGCCAGCAGCTCACATATAAGGCAGCCCCAACATTTT.

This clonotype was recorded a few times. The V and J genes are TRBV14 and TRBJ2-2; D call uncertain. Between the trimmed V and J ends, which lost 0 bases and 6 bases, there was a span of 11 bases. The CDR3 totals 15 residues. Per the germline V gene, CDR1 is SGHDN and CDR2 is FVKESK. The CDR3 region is CASSQEVWVAGELFF. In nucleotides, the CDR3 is TGTGCCAGCAGCCAAGAGGTCTGGGTCGCCGGGGAGCTGTTTTTT.

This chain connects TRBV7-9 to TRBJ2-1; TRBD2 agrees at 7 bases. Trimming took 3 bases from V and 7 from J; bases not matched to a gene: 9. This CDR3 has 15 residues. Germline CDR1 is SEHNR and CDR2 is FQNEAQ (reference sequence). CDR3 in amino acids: CASSFGGGRVNEQFF. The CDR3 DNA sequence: TGTGCCAGCAGCTTCGGCGGCGGGAGAGTTAATGAGCAGTTCTTC.

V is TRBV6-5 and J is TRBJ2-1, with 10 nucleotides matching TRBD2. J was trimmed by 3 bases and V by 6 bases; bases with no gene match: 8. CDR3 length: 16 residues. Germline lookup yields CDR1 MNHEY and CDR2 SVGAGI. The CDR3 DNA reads TGTGCCAGCAGGTCCCCTAGCGGGAGAAACTACAATGAGCAGTTCTTC. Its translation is CASRSPSGRNYNEQFF.

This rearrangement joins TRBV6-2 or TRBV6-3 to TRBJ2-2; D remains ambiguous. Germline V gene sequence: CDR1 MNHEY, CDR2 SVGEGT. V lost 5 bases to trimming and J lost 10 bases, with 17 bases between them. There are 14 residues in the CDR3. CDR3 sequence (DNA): TGTGCCAGCAGTAACGACTGGAACATCGAGGAGCTGTTTTTT. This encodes CASSNDWNIEELFF.

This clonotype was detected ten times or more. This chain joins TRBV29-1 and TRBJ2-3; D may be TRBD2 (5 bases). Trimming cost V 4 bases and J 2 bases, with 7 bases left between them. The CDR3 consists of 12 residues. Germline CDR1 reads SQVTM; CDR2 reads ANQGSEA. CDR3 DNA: TGCAGCGTTGTTAGCGACACAGATACGCAGTATTTT. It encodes CSVVSDTDTQYF.

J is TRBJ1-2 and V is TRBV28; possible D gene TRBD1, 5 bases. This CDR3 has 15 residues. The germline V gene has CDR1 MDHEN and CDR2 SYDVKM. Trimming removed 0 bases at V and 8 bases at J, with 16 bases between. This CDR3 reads CASSLWFRDLLGYTF. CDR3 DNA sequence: TGTGCCAGCAGTTTATGGTTTCGGGACCTACTGGGCTACACCTTC.

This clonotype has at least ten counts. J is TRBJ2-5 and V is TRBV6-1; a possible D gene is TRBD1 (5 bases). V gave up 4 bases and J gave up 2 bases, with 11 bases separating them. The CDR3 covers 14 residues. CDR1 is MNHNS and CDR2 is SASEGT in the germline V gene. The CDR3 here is CASSGGRAQETQYF. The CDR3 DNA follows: TGTGCCAGCAGTGGTGGCAGGGCACAAGAGACCCAGTACTTC.

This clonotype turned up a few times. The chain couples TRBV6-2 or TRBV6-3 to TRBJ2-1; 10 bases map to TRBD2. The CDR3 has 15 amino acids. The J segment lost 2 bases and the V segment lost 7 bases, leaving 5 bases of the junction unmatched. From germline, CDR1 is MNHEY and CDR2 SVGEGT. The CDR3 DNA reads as TGTGCCAGCACCCTACTAGCGGGGACCTACAATGAGCAGTTCTTC. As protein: CASTLLAGTYNEQFF.

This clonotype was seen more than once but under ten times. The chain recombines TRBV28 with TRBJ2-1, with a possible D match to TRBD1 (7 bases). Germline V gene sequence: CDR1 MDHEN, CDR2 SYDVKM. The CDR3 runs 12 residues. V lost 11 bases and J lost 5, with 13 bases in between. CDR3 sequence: CAGGTDNNEQFF. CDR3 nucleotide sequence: TGTGCCGGGGGGACAGATAACAATGAGCAGTTCTTC.

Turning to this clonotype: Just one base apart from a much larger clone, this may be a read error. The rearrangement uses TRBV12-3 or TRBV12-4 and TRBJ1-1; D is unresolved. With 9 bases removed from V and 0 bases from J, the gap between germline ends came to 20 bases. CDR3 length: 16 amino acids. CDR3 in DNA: TGTGCCAGAAGTCTGAGCCTCGGGCTAGTGAACACTGAAGCTTTCTTT. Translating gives CARSLSLGLVNTEAFF.

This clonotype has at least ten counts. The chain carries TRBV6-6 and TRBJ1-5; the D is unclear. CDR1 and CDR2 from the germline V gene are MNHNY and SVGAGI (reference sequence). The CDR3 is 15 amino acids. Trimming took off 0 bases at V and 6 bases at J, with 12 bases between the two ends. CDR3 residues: CASSYSMVFSQPQHF. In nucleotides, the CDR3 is TGTGCCAGCAGTTACTCGATGGTATTCAGTCAGCCCCAGCATTTT.

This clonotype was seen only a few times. CDR3 protein: CASSMTGGQPQHF. CDR3 nucleotide sequence: TGTGCCAGCAGCATGACAGGGGGTCAGCCCCAGCATTTT. V is TRBV5-8 and J is TRBJ1-5; 9 nucleotides agree with TRBD1. The length of the CDR3 is 13 residues. After removal of 4 bases from V and 6 bases from J, the junction contained 2 bases not matched to a gene. Germline lookup yields CDR1 SGHTS and CDR2 YDEGEE. Full variable domain (remainder filled in from reference TRBV5-8 and TRBJ1-5): EAGVTQSPTHLIKTRGQQATLRCSPISGHTSVYWYQQALGLGLQFLLWYDEGEERNRGNFPPRFSGRQFPNYSSELNVNALELEDSALYLCASSMTGGQPQHFGDGTRLSIL.

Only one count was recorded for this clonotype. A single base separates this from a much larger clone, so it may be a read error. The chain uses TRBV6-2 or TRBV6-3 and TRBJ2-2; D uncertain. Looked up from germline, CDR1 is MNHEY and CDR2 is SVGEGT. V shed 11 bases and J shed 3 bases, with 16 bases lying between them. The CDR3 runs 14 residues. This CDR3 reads CAVLIGIYTGELFF. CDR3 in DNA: TGTGCCGTCCTGATAGGGATCTACACCGGGGAGCTGTTTTTT.

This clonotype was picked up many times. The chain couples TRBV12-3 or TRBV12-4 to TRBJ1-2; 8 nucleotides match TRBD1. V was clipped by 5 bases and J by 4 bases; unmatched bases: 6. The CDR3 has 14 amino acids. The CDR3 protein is CASSRDRRGYGYTF. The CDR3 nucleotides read TGTGCCAGCAGTCGGGACAGGCGGGGCTATGGCTACACCTTC.

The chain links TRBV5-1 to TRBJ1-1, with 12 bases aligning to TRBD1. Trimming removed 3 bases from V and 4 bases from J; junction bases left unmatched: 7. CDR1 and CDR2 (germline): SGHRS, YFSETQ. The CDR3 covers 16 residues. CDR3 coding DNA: TGCGCCAGCAGCTCCGGGACAGGGGGCATGGTCACTGAAGCTTTCTTT. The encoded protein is CASSSGTGGMVTEAFF.

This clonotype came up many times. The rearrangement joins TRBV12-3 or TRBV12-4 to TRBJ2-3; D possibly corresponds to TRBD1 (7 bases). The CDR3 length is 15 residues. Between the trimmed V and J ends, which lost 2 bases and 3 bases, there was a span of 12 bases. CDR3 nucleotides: TGTGCCAGCAGTTTAAGACAGGGAGGTACAGATACGCAGTATTTT. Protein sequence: CASSLRQGGTDTQYF.